Sequencing of this TCR beta chain was carried out in a study of T cells in tuberculosis. The data were produced by immunoSEQ multiplex PCR, yet TCRdb's version contains in-frame clones alone and is incomplete. The table records approximately 60,000 clones, 81% of them present only once. After thawing and overnight rest, PBMC were stained with GMM-loaded CD1B tetramer, viability dye and anti-CD3 for sorting. The lipid loaded on the CD1B tetramers was C32 glucose monomycolate from Rhodococcus equi. CD14-expressing monocytes were removed from PBMC before cryopreservation and sorting. Trimming took 3 bases from V and 5 from J; bases not matched to a gene: 8. Germline V CDR1 and CDR2: LGHNT, FRNRAP. This CDR3 is built from 15 residues.

The sequencing input was CD1b-GMM tetramer-negative cells sorted from PBMCs. This rearrangement joins TRBV12-5 to TRBJ2-7; 9 bases are shared with TRBD1. This receptor was taken from an adult woman with latent tuberculosis. DNA of the CDR3: TGTGCTAGTGGTTTCACCGGGACAGGGCCCGACGAGCAGTACTTC. It is translated as CASGFTGTGPDEQYF.